Below, one TCR beta chain is given with its context. The junction departs from germline at one end; a sequencing error may be responsible. The data were taken from a study of cytomegalovirus exposure and HLA in healthy donors. Primers for the PCR totalled 60 Vbeta and 13 Jbeta. Sequenced by immunoSEQ multiplex PCR; TCRdb stores in-frame clones only, minus some. The table records 150,000 to 200,000 clones, 82% of them present only once. Germline CDR1 is SEHNR and CDR2 is FQNEAQ (reference sequence). The CDR3 is 13 amino acids. The chain recombines TRBV7-9 with TRBJ1-5; D possibly corresponds to TRBD1 (6 bases). Material for sequencing was PBMCs. The TCR originated in a girl aged 2-10 years in good health and CMV-seropositive. The CDR3 is CSSSLTGNQPQHF. CDR3 in DNA: TGTTCCAGCAGCTTGACAGGAAATCAGCCCCAGCATTTT. Complete variable domain (other parts from reference TRBV7-9 and TRBJ1-5): DTGVSQNPRHKITKRGQNVTFRCDPISEHNRLYWYRQTLGQGPEFLTYFQNEAQLEKSRLLSDRFSAERPKGSFSTLEIQRTEQGDSAMYLCSSSLTGNQPQHFGDGTRLSIL.